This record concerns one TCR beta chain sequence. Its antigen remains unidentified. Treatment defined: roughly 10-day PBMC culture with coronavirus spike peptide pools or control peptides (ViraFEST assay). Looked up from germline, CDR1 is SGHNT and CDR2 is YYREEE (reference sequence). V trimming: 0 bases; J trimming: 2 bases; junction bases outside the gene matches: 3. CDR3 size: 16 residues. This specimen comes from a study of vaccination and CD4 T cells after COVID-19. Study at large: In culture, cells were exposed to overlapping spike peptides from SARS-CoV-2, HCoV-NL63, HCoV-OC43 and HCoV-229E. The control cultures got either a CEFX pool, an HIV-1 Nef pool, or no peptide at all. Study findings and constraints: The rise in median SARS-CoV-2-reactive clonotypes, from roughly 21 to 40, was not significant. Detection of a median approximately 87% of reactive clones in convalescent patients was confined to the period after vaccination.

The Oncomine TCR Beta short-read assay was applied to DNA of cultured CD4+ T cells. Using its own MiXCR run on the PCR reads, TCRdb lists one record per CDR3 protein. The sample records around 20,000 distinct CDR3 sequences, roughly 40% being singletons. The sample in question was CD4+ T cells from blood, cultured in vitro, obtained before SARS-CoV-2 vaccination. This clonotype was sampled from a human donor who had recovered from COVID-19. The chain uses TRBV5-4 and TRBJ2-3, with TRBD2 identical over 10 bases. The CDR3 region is CASSLASGGNTDTQYF. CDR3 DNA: TGTGCCAGCAGCTTGGCTAGCGGGGGCAACACAGATACGCAGTATTTT.